This T cell receptor (beta chain) was observed in a study of CD8 T cells in ankylosing spondylitis. This clonotype has a handful of counts. MiXCR was run by TCRdb on the 5' RACE reads, yielding one entry per CDR3 protein. The table shows 310,000 or so distinct CDR3 sequences, with 15% to 25% occurring only once. The CDR3 extends over 13 amino acids. V was cut by 6 bases and J by 0 bases, with 3 bases left in between. V and J are TRBV12-3 or TRBV12-4 and TRBJ2-6; D uncertain. The TCR originated in a male donor with ankylosing spondylitis or in good health (not recorded which). Sequencing was done on a sample of blood, either unsorted or a sorted T cell fraction (not recorded which). CDR3 protein: CASRTSGANVLTF. The CDR3 nucleotides read TGTGCCAGCAGAACCTCTGGGGCCAACGTCCTGACTTTC.